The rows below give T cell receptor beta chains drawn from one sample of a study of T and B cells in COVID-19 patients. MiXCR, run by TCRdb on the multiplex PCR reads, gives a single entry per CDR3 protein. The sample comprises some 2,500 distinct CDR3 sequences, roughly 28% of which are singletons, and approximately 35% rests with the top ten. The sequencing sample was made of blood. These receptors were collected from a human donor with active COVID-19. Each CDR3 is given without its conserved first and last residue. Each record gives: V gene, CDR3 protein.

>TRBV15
ATSRDGTSGSSYNEQF
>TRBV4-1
ASSQSSRGDSPLH
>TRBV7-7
ASSPMGGTQETQY
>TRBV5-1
ASSWYESEGYT
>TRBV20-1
SAIRGATDTQY
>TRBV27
ASSPGTVVTQY
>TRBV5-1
ASTTRGQRWDEQY
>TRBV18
ASSKSAGETQY
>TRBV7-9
ATGTEGHEQY
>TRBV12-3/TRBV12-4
ASSLGGYGQPQH
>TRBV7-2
ASSLGGTVRRETQY
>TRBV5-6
ASIPGGAYEQY
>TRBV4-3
ASSQDGSRYT
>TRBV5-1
ASSSAGGISTDTQY
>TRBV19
ATQSGGRPNEKLF
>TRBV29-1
SVEDLGLAGSYEQY
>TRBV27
ASSTKTSGRGAKNIQY
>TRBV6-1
ASSGLAGIHEQY
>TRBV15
ATSRAYGGVRTGELF
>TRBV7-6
ASSSLTGGTIYEQY
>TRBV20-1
SARETSGGELF
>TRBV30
ALGDRGYEQY
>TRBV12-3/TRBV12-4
ASSTGQGALTEAF
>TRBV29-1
SVSDRLEGLTEAF
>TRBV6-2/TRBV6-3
ASAIPTGTSPLH
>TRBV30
AWHQGADTQY
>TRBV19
ASKSLDRGGEQY
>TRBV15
ATSRDFGTAETQY
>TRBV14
ASSQQGVYYGYT
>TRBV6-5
ASKLGTGELF
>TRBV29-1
SVKEDNEKLF
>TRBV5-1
ASSLGQGRTDTQY
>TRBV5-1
ASSTGTAYEQY
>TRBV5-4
ASSLGTNEKLF
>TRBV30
AWSVSFTDTQY
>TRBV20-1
SARDHGGGRDEQY
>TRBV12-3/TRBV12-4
ASSLQVDTEAF
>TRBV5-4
ASSLWDRGDYEQY
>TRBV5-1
ASSFNLGSYEQY
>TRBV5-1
ASSLGVGRMANEKLF